The next 3 T cell receptor beta chains were all read from a single sample in a study of cytomegalovirus exposure and HLA in healthy donors. TCRdb's copy holds only in-frame clones and misses some; the assay was immunoSEQ multiplex PCR. The table includes 250,000 to 400,000 clones, 87% detected once. The specimen sequenced was PBMCs. These receptors all come from a woman in her twenties or thirties in good health and CMV-seropositive.

On this clone itself: In the same sample, other DNA sequences code for this CDR3. This chain joins TRBV27 and TRBJ1-2; D might be TRBD1 (5 bases). V lost 3 bases, J lost 8 bases, and 13 bases lay in between. The CDR3 loop spans 13 amino acids. In germline, CDR1 is MNHEY, CDR2 SMNVEV (reference sequence). CDR3 nucleotides: TGTGCCAGCAGTTTTCGAGGGGCTGGGGGCTACACCTTC. Translation: CASSFRGAGGYTF.

This clone was counted a few times. The chain joins TRBV27 to TRBJ2-7, with TRBD2 identical over 11 bases. There are 15 residues in the CDR3. Germline CDR1 reads MNHEY; CDR2 reads SMNVEV (reference sequence). Unmatched junction bases numbered 6, after V lost 3 bases and J lost 5 bases. The DNA for the CDR3 is TGTGCCAGCAGTTTTACTAGCGGGAGTGCCCACGAGCAGTACTTC. This gives the protein CASSFTSGSAHEQYF.

The V call is TRBV10-3, the J call TRBJ2-7; the D is unclear. This CDR3 has 11 residues. The V gene's germline CDR1 is ENHRY and CDR2 SYGVKD. V gave up 2 bases and J gave up 2 bases, with 1 base separating them. The CDR3 DNA reads TGTGCCATCAGTGAGGCCTACGAGCAGTACTTC. It codes for CAISEAYEQYF.